The T cell receptor beta chain under discussion was sequenced for a study of cytomegalovirus exposure and HLA in healthy donors. Study overall: Within an early data release were roughly 83 million unique TCRs drawn from HLA-typed donors.

60 Vbeta and 13 Jbeta primers were used in PCR. The table came from immunoSEQ multiplex PCR; TCRdb's copy has only in-frame clones and leaves some out. Among under 200,000 clones, approximately 80% were seen once, and the ten largest hold 0.75% to 0.9%. The material sequenced was PBMCs. The receptor was isolated from a woman in her late teens or twenties in good health and CMV-seronegative.

In nucleotides, the CDR3 is TGCGCCAGCAGCGGACAGGGGGCACCTCGGAGCGGGGAGCTGTTTTTT. Residues: CASSGQGAPRSGELFF. The rearrangement uses TRBV5-1 and TRBJ2-2, with 11 bases matching TRBD1. The CDR3 extends over 16 amino acids. Germline CDR1 and CDR2: SGHRS and YFSETQ. V dropped 4 bases and J dropped 7; count of bases not matched to a gene: 9.